The rows below give T cell receptor beta chains drawn from one sample of a study of blood T cell repertoires in COVID-19. Profiled with immunoSEQ multiplex PCR; TCRdb holds only in-frame clones, not every one. The repertoire has about 440,000 clones, approximately 88% of them found once; the top ten carry roughly 12%. Sequences were obtained from peripheral blood. The receptor set was obtained from a woman aged 45-59 years with COVID-19, enrolled during active disease. CDR3s include the opening cysteine and the closing phenylalanine or tryptophan. The order of the fields is V gene, clone size, D gene, J gene, CDR3 protein, CDR3 DNA. A D gene is named only where the DNA matches it firmly. Size tells how often a clone was seen (once, few, many) or the class of an expanded clone, and some rows leave it out.

>TRBV11-2|-|-|TRBJ1-3
CASSLGGGGRNTIYF
TGTGCCAGCAGCTTAGGTGGTGGGGGCAGAAACACCATATATTTT
>TRBV27|-|TRBD1|TRBJ2-7
CASSLRGQGLIYEQYF
TGTGCCAGCAGTTTACGGGGACAGGGATTGATCTACGAGCAGTACTTC
>TRBV5-6|-|-|TRBJ1-5
CASSFSAPSNQPQHF
TGTGCCAGCAGCTTTAGCGCCCCCTCCAATCAGCCCCAGCATTTT
>TRBV2|-|-|TRBJ1-6
CASSELSSSARSPLHF
TGTGCCAGCAGTGAATTAAGTTCCAGCGCCAGATCACCCCTCCACTTT
>TRBV27|once|TRBD1|TRBJ2-5
CASSPRGPQETQYF
TGTGCCAGCAGCCCCAGGGGGCCCCAAGAGACCCAGTACTTC
>TRBV18|few|TRBD1|TRBJ1-1
CASSPPTGRAEAFF
TGTGCCAGCTCACCACCGACAGGGAGAGCTGAAGCTTTCTTT
>TRBV27|-|-|TRBJ2-7
CASSSVPGFEQYF
TGTGCCAGCAGTTCCGTACCAGGATTCGAGCAGTACTTC
>TRBV4-1|-|-|TRBJ1-2
CASSQDEEDLDYGYTF
TGCGCCAGCAGCCAAGATGAAGAGGATCTGGACTATGGCTACACCTTC
>TRBV9|once|-|TRBJ1-3
CASSVAFTGSGNTIYF
TGTGCCAGCAGCGTAGCCTTCACAGGCTCTGGAAACACCATATATTTT
>TRBV30|-|TRBD1|TRBJ1-4
CAWSVYRGTNEKLFF
TGTGCCTGGAGTGTCTACAGGGGAACTAATGAAAAACTGTTTTTT
>TRBV5-4|-|TRBD2|TRBJ2-7
CASSLTGGGASSYEQYF
TGTGCCAGCAGCTTGACTGGCGGGGGGGCGAGCTCCTACGAGCAGTACTTC
>TRBV5-1|-|TRBD1|TRBJ2-7
CASSLDRVDYEQYF
TGCGCCAGCAGCCTGGACAGGGTCGACTACGAGCAGTACTTC
>TRBV6-5|-|TRBD1|TRBJ1-2
CASSPGQESGYTF
TGTGCCAGCAGTCCGGGACAGGAGTCTGGCTACACCTTC
>TRBV9|-|TRBD2|TRBJ2-1
CASSVAGRVYEQFF
TGTGCCAGCAGCGTAGCGGGGAGGGTCTATGAGCAGTTCTTC
>TRBV11-2|-|-|TRBJ1-2
CASSFDSRSLLAGYTF
TGTGCCAGCAGCTTCGATTCCCGGTCGCTATTAGCTGGCTACACCTTC
>TRBV6-2/TRBV6-3|once|-|TRBJ1-6
CASSVLSSYNSPLHF
TGTGCCAGCAGCGTCCTAAGCTCCTATAATTCACCCCTCCACTTT
>TRBV6-4|-|TRBD1|TRBJ2-3
CASSDSVGQGTDTQYF
TGTGCCAGCAGTGATTCCGTGGGACAGGGTACAGATACGCAGTATTTT
>TRBV18|-|-|TRBJ2-5
CASSPPGFQAQETQYF
TGTGCCAGCTCACCACCGGGCTTCCAGGCTCAAGAGACCCAGTACTTC
>TRBV11-3|-|-|TRBJ2-1
CASSLTGYNEQFF
TGTGCCAGCAGCTTGACAGGTTACAATGAGCAGTTCTTC
>TRBV27|-|TRBD1|TRBJ2-3
CASSTGQGITDTQYF
TGTGCCAGCAGTACGGGACAGGGCATCACAGATACGCAGTATTTT
>TRBV19|-|-|TRBJ2-2
CASIRPLGGTGLTGELFF
TGTGCCAGTATCAGACCACTGGGGGGGACAGGATTGACCGGGGAGCTGTTTTTT
>TRBV11-3|-|TRBD2|TRBJ2-3
CASSSATSGGENTQYF
TGTGCCAGCAGCTCGGCGACTAGCGGGGGGGAGAATACGCAGTATTTT
>TRBV27|-|-|TRBJ1-1
CASSLSIQAEAFF
TGTGCCAGCAGTTTATCGATCCAGGCTGAAGCTTTCTTT
>TRBV9|-|TRBD2|TRBJ2-6
CASSELAGGISGANVLTF
TGTGCCAGCAGCGAACTAGCGGGGGGCATCTCTGGGGCCAACGTCCTGACTTTC
>TRBV11-3|-|-|TRBJ2-3
CASSPRRWGENGTDTQYF
TGTGCCAGCAGCCCAAGAAGGTGGGGGGAGAACGGCACAGATACGCAGTATTTT
>TRBV27|-|TRBD1|TRBJ1-5
CASRETGQVSFSNQPQHF
TGTGCCAGCAGGGAGACGGGACAGGTATCATTTAGCAATCAGCCCCAGCATTTT
>TRBV28|-|-|TRBJ1-1
CASSLIGEDTEAFF
TGTGCCAGCAGTTTAATAGGAGAGGACACTGAAGCTTTCTTT
>TRBV6-5|-|TRBD1|TRBJ1-2
CASSHAQGDSYGYTF
TGTGCCAGCAGTCATGCCCAGGGGGATTCTTATGGCTACACCTTC
>TRBV28|-|TRBD2|TRBJ2-1
CASSLRRGIYNEQFF
TGTGCCAGCAGTTTAAGGCGGGGGATTTACAATGAGCAGTTCTTC
>TRBV15|-|TRBD1|TRBJ2-5
CATSRDLPGQGGETQYF
TGTGCCACCAGCAGAGATCTACCTGGACAGGGTGGGGAGACCCAGTACTTC
>TRBV19|few|TRBD1|TRBJ2-2
CASSIGTGGIGELFF
TGTGCCAGTAGTATAGGGACAGGGGGGATCGGGGAGCTGTTTTTT
>TRBV2|-|TRBD1|TRBJ1-2
CASSVGRGNGYTF
TGTGCCAGCAGTGTGGGCAGGGGGAATGGCTACACCTTC
>TRBV5-1|-|-|TRBJ1-6
CASSPGHTGDSPLHF
TGCGCCAGCAGCCCAGGACATACTGGAGATTCACCCCTCCACTTT
>TRBV19|-|-|TRBJ1-6
CASREVMDSPLHF
TGTGCCAGTAGGGAGGTTATGGACTCACCCCTCCACTTT
>TRBV5-6|-|-|TRBJ1-3
CASSLPAGRTDTIYF
TGTGCCAGCAGCTTGCCGGCCGGACGGACAGACACCATATATTTT
>TRBV28|-|-|TRBJ2-7
CASSRQFGVYYEQYF
TGTGCCAGCAGTAGACAGTTCGGAGTCTACTACGAGCAGTACTTC
>TRBV27|-|TRBD1|TRBJ2-2
CASSTDRAGELFF
TGTGCCAGCAGTACGGACAGGGCCGGGGAGCTGTTTTTT
>TRBV28|-|-|TRBJ1-1
CASSLPGQVGREAFF
TGTGCCAGCAGTCTCCCAGGGCAGGTGGGGCGGGAAGCTTTCTTT
>TRBV6-1|-|-|TRBJ1-1
CASSEVRGEEAFF
TGTGCCAGCAGTGAGGTGCGGGGGGAGGAAGCTTTCTTT
>TRBV9|-|TRBD1|TRBJ2-6
CASSVPYRTGDNSGANVLTF
TGTGCCAGCAGCGTACCCTATCGGACAGGGGATAACTCTGGGGCCAACGTCCTGACTTTC
>TRBV3-1/TRBV3-2|-|-|TRBJ2-6
CASSQIAGVNLFSGANVLTF
TGTGCCAGCAGCCAAATTGCCGGGGTCAATCTGTTCTCTGGGGCCAACGTCCTGACTTTC
>TRBV18|-|TRBD2|TRBJ2-3
CASSPPHRGGQGDTQYF
TGTGCCAGCTCACCACCTCATCGGGGGGGCCAGGGAGATACGCAGTATTTT
>TRBV10-3|once|TRBD2|TRBJ2-2
CAISGSGATTGELFF
TGTGCCATCAGCGGTAGCGGGGCTACTACCGGGGAGCTGTTTTTT
>TRBV4-2|-|TRBD1|TRBJ2-2
CASSQAGQGGGELFF
TGTGCCAGCAGCCAAGCTGGACAGGGGGGCGGGGAGCTGTTTTTT
>TRBV6-5|-|-|TRBJ1-2
CASSRVPQEGGYTF
TGTGCCAGCAGTCGCGTTCCTCAGGAGGGTGGCTACACCTTC
>TRBV5-4|-|TRBD1|TRBJ2-7
CASSGTGEQYF
TGTGCCAGCAGCGGGACAGGCGAGCAGTACTTC
>TRBV20-1|-|TRBD1|TRBJ1-2
CSASSDRERDGYTF
TGCAGTGCTAGTTCGGACAGGGAGAGAGATGGCTACACCTTC
>TRBV19|few|-|TRBJ1-5
CASSPLAREAGSNQPQHF
TGTGCCAGTAGTCCTCTCGCGAGGGAAGCCGGTAGCAATCAGCCCCAGCATTTT
>TRBV2|-|-|TRBJ1-3
CASSGEAGNTIYF
TGTGCCAGCTCGGGGGAGGCTGGAAACACCATATATTTT
>TRBV7-9|-|-|TRBJ1-1
CASSQIPRSLNTEAFF
TGTGCCAGCAGCCAAATCCCCAGGTCGCTCAACACTGAAGCTTTCTTT
>TRBV6-5|-|-|TRBJ1-6
CASSYGRGNSPLHF
TGTGCCAGCAGTTACGGCAGGGGTAATTCACCCCTCCACTTT
>TRBV30|-|-|TRBJ2-2
CAWNPTLNTGELFF
TGTGCCTGGAACCCTACTCTTAACACCGGGGAGCTGTTTTTT
>TRBV29-1|-|-|TRBJ2-3
CSVLSTDTQYF
TGCAGCGTTCTGAGCACAGATACGCAGTATTTT
>TRBV11-2|-|-|TRBJ1-1
CASSLGAGRTEAFF
TGTGCCAGCAGCTTAGGGGCAGGGAGGACTGAAGCTTTCTTT
>TRBV6-6|-|TRBD1|TRBJ1-5
CASSAGGGARQPQHF
TGTGCCAGCAGCGCAGGAGGGGGCGCAAGGCAGCCCCAGCATTTT
>TRBV29-1|-|-|TRBJ2-7
CSVEDGGYEQYF
TGCAGCGTTGAAGATGGAGGATACGAGCAGTACTTC